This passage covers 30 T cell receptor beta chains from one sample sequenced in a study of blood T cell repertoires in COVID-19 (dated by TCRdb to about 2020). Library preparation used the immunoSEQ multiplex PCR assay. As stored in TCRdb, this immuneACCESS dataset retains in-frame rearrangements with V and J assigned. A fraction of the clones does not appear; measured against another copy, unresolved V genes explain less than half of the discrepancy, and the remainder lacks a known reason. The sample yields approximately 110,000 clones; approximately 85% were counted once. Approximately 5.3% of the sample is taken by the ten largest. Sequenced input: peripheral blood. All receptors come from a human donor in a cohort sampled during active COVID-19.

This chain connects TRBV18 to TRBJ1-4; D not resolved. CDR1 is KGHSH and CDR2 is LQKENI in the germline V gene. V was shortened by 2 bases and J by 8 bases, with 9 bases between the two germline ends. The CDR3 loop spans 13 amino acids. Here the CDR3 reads CASSPGVQEKLFF. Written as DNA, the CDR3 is TGTGCCAGCTCACCAGGTGTACAGGAAAAACTGTTTTTT. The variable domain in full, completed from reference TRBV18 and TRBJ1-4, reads NAGVMQNPRHLVRRRGQEARLRCSPMKGHSHVYWYRQLPEEGLKFMVYLQKENIIDESGMPKERFSAEFPKEGPSILRIQQVVRGDSAAYFCASSPGVQEKLFFGSGTQLSVL.

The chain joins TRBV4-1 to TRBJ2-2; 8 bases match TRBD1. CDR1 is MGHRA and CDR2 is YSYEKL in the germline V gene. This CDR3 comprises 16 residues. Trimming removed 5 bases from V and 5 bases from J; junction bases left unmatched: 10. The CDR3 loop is CASSSPRDRSTGELFF. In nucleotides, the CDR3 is TGCGCCAGCAGCAGTCCCCGGGACAGGTCTACCGGGGAGCTGTTTTTT.

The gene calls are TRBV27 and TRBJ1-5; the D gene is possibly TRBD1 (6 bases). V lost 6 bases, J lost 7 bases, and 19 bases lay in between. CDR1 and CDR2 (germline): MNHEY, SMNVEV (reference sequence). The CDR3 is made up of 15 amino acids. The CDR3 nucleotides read TGTGCCAGCAGCAAGGAAGGGGGGGCGCGGCAGCCCCAGCATTTT. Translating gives CASSKEGGARQPQHF.

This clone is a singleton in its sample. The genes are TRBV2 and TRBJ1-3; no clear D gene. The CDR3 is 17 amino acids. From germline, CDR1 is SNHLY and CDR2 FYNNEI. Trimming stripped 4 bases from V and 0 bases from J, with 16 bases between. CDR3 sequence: CASSVWSVAGSGNTIYF. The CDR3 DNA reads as TGTGCCAGCAGTGTGTGGTCTGTGGCGGGCTCTGGAAACACCATATATTTT.

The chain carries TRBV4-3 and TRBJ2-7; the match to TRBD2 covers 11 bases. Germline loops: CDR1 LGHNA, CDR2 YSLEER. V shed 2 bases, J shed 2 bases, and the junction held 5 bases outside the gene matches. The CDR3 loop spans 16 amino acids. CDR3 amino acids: CASSQTGTSGAYEQYF. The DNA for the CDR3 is TGCGCCAGCAGCCAAACCGGGACTAGCGGTGCCTACGAGCAGTACTTC.

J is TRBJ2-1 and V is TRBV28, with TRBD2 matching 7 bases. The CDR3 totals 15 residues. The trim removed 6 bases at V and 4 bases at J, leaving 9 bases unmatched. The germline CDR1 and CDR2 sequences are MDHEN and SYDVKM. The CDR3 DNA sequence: TGTGCCAGCAGCCAATCCCGACTAGCTTACAATGAGCAGTTCTTC. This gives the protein CASSQSRLAYNEQFF.

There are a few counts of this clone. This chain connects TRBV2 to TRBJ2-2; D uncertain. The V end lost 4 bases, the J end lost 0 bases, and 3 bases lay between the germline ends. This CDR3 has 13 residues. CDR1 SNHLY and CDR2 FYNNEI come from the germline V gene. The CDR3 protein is CASSVSNTGELFF. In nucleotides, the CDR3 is TGTGCCAGCAGTGTCTCGAACACCGGGGAGCTGTTTTTT.

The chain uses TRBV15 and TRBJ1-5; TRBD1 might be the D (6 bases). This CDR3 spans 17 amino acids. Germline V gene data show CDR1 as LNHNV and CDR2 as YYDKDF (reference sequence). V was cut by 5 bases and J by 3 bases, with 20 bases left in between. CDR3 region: CATSPRGPLGVNQPQHF. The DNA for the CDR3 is TGTGCCACCAGCCCCAGGGGTCCGTTAGGAGTCAATCAGCCCCAGCATTTT.

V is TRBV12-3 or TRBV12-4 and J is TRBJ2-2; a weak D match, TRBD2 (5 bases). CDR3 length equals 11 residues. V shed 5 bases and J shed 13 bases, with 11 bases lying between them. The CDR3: CASSTRSGLFF. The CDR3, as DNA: TGTGCCAGCAGTACACGAAGCGGGCTGTTTTTT.

Written as DNA, the CDR3 is TGTGCCAGCAGCCAAGAGTCGCGGACTAGCGGCACAGATACGCAGTATTTT. It translates to CASSQESRTSGTDTQYF. This chain uses TRBV4-2 with TRBJ2-3; 9 nucleotides align to TRBD2. V was pared by 0 bases and J by 1 base, with 5 bases of the junction left unmatched. Per the germline V gene, CDR1 is LGHNA and CDR2 is YNFKEQ. This CDR3 contains 17 residues.

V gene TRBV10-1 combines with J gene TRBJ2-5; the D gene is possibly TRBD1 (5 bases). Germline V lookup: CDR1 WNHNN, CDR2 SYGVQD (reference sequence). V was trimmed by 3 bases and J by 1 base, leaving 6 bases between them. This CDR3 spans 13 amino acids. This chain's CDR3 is CASSEQAQETQYF. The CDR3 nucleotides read TGCGCCAGCAGTGAACAGGCCCAAGAGACCCAGTACTTC.

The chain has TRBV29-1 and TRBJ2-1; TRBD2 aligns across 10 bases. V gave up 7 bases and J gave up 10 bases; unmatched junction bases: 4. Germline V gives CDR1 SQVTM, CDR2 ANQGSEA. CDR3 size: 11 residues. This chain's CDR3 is CSGTSGGEQFF. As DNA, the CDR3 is TGCAGCGGGACTAGCGGTGGGGAGCAGTTCTTC.

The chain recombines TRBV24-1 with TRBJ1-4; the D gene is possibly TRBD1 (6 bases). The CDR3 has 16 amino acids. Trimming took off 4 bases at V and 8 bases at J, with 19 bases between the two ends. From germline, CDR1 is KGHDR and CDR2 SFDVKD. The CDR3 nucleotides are TGTGCCACCAGTGACCCCACCACAGGGCCAAAGGAAAAACTGTTTTTT. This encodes CATSDPTTGPKEKLFF.

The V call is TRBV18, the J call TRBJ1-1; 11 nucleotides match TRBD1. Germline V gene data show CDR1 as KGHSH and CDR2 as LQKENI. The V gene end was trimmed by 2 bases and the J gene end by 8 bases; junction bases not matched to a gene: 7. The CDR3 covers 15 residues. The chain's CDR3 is CASSPSRTGGGEAFF. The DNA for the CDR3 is TGTGCCAGCTCACCATCCCGGACAGGGGGCGGGGAAGCTTTCTTT. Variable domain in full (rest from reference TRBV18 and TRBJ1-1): NAGVMQNPRHLVRRRGQEARLRCSPMKGHSHVYWYRQLPEEGLKFMVYLQKENIIDESGMPKERFSAEFPKEGPSILRIQQVVRGDSAAYFCASSPSRTGGGEAFFGQGTRLTVV.

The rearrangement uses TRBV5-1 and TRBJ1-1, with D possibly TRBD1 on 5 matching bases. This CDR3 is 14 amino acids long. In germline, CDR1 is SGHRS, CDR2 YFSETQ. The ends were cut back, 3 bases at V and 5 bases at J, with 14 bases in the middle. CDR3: CASSSGTVYTEAFF. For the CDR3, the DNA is TGCGCCAGCAGCTCCGGGACTGTTTATACTGAAGCTTTCTTT.

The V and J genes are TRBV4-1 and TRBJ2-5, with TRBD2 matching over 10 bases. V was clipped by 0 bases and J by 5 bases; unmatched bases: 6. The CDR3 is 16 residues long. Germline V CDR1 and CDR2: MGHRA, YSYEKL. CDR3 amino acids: CASSQEISGRAETQYF. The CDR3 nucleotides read TGCGCCAGCAGCCAAGAAATCAGCGGGAGGGCTGAGACCCAGTACTTC.

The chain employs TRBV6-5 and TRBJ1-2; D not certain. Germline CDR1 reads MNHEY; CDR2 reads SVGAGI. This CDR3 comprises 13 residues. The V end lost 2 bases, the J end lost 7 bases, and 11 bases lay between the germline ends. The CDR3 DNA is TGTGCCAGCAGTTACCGAACGGGTCGTGGCTACACCTTC. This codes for CASSYRTGRGYTF.

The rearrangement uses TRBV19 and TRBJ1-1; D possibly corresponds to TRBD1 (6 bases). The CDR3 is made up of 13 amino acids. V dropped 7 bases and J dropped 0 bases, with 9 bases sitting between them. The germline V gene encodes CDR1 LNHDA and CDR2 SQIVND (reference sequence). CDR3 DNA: TGTGCCAGTATCCAGGGGATGAACACTGAAGCTTTCTTT. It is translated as CASIQGMNTEAFF.

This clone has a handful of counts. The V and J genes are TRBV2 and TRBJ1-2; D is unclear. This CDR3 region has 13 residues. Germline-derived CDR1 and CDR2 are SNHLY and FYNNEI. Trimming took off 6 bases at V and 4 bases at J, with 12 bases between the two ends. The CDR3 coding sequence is TGTGCCAGCAGCTACAGACCGCTCTATGGCTACACCTTC. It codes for CASSYRPLYGYTF. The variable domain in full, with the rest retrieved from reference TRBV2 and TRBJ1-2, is EPEVTQTPSHQVTQMGQEVILRCVPISNHLYFYWYRQILGQKVEFLVSFYNNEISEKSEIFDDQFSVERPDGSNFTLKIRSTKLEDSAMYFCASSYRPLYGYTFGSGTRLTVV.

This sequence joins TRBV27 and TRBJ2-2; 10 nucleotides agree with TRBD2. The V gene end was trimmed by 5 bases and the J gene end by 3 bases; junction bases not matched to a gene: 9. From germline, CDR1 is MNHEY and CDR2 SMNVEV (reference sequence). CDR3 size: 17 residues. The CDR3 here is CASSLRGSGRYTGELFF. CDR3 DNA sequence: TGTGCCAGCAGTCTGAGAGGTAGCGGGAGGTACACCGGGGAGCTGTTTTTT.

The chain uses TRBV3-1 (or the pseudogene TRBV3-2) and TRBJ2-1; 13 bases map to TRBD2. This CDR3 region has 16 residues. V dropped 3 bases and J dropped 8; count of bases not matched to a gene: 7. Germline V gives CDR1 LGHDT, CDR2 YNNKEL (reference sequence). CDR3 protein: CASSQRTSGSTDEQFF. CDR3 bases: TGTGCCAGCAGCCAGAGGACTAGCGGGAGTACCGATGAGCAGTTCTTC.

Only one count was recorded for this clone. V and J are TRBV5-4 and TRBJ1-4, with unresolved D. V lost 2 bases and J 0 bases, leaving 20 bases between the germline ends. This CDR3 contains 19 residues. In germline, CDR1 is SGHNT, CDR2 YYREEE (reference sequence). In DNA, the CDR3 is TGTGCCAGCAGCTTCTCGGGGTTAGGGCCAACTACAACTAATGAAAAACTGTTTTTT. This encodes CASSFSGLGPTTTNEKLFF.

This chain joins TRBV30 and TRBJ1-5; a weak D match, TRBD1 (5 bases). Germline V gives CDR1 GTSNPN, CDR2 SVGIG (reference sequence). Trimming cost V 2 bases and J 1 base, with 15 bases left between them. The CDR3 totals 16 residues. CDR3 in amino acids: CAWSTGQGVSNQPQHF. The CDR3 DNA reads TGTGCCTGGAGTACCGGCCAGGGCGTAAGCAATCAGCCCCAGCATTTT.

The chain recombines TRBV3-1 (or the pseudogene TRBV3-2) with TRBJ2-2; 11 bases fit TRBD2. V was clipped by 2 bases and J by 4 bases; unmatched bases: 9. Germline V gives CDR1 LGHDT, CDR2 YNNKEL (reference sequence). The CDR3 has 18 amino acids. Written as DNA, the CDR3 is TGTGCCAGCAGCCAATCCTTAGCGGGAGGGCCGGGCACCGGGGAGCTGTTTTTT. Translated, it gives CASSQSLAGGPGTGELFF.

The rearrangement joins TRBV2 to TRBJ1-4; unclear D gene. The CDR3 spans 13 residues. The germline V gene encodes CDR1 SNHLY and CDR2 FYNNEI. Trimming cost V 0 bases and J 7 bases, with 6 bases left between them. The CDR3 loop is CASSEANGEKLFF. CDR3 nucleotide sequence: TGTGCCAGCAGTGAAGCGAACGGTGAAAAACTGTTTTTT. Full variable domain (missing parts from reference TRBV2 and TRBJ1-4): EPEVTQTPSHQVTQMGQEVILRCVPISNHLYFYWYRQILGQKVEFLVSFYNNEISEKSEIFDDQFSVERPDGSNFTLKIRSTKLEDSAMYFCASSEANGEKLFFGSGTQLSVL.

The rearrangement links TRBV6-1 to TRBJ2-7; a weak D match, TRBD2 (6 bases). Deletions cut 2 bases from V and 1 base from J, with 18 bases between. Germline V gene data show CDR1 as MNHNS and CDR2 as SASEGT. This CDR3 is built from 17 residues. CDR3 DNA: TGTGCCAGCAGTGAATATTTCGGCGGGACCACTTCCTACGAGCAGTACTTC. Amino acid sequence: CASSEYFGGTTSYEQYF.

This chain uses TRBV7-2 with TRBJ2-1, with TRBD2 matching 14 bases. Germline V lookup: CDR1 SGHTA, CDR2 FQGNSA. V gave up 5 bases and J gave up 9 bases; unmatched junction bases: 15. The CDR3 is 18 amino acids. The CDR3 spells CASSDRTSGRTVRSEQFF. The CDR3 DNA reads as TGTGCCAGCAGCGATAGGACTAGCGGGAGGACCGTACGTTCTGAGCAGTTCTTC.

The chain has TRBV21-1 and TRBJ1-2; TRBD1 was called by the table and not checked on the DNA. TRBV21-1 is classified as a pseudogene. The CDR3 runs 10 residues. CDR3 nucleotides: TGTGCCAGACAGGGACATGGCTACACCTTC. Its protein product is CARQGHGYTF.

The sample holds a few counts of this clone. The CDR3 sequence: CASSPSPSYEQYF. CDR3 in DNA: TGTGCCAGCAGTCCCTCCCCCTCCTACGAGCAGTACTTC. This chain connects TRBV12-3 or TRBV12-4 to TRBJ2-7; no clear D. V shed 5 bases and J shed 0 bases, with 8 bases lying between them. This CDR3 has 13 amino acids.

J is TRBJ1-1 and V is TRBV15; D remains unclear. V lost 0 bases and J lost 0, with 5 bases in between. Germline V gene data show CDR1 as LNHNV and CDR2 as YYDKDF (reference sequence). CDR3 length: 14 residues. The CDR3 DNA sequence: TGTGCCACCAGCAGAGAAGGAGTGAACACTGAAGCTTTCTTT. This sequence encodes CATSREGVNTEAFF.